The present T cell receptor (beta chain) was sequenced within a study of prognosis after radiotherapy for stage I lung cancer. In the study overall: The patient group consisted of about a dozen men and over 5 women whose ages spanned about 53 to 95, median around 74 years. The study delivered radiotherapy as SBRT in 3 to 5 fractions, with a biologically effective dose of at least 100 Gy. Broader study findings: Divergent TRBV and TRBJ gene usage has reportedly been observed between patients with and without metastases. Post-treatment Shannon entropy following stereotactic body radiation therapy was lower among patients who developed distant metastases.

Multiplex PCR in two rounds served to amplify TCR beta CDR3 from genomic DNA. Primers targeting each individual TRBV and TRBJ gene were applied in first-round PCR. MiXCR, applied by TCRdb to the multiplex PCR reads, yields one record per CDR3 protein. The table has 30,000 to 40,000 distinct CDR3 sequences, around 35% seen once. CDR1 is DFQATT and CDR2 is SNEGSKA in the germline V gene (reference sequence). The CDR3 contains 12 residues. This clonotype was detected ten times or more. Its antigen is still unknown. The J gene is TRBJ2-7, the V gene TRBV20-1; D is unresolved. This clonotype originated in a donor older than 45 with non-small cell lung cancer. Here the sequenced sample was PBMCs, taken before or after stereotactic body radiation therapy (not recorded which). CDR3 DNA sequence: TGCAGCGAATTGGGAATAGGCGGCGAGCAGTACTTC. As protein: CSELGIGGEQYF.